This T cell receptor beta chain was sequenced in a study of Ad26.COV2.S vaccination and SARS-CoV-2 variants. A remark on this clone: Its cognate antigen is unknown.

General study points: There was a possibility that the TCR breadth and depth analyses underestimated total T cell responses. Vaccine recipients posted higher spike-specific TCR breadth than their placebo counterparts. Non-spike TCR breadth did not differ much between vaccine and placebo recipients.

Measured with immunoSEQ multiplex PCR; TCRdb has only the in-frame clones, and not every one. The sample has roughly 380,000 clones, around 92% seen once. V trimming: 5 bases; J trimming: 8 bases; junction bases outside the gene matches: 12. Germline lookup yields CDR1 SGHAT and CDR2 FQNNGV. This CDR3 is built from 15 residues. This clonotype was sampled from a human donor who had recovered from COVID-19. The gene calls are TRBV11-2 and TRBJ1-2, with 9 nucleotides matching TRBD1. Material: peripheral blood, obtained after recovery from COVID-19. The DNA for the CDR3 is TGTGCCAGCAGCCACCCCCGGGACAGGGTCGCGGGCTACACCTTC. Its protein product is CASSHPRDRVAGYTF.